Below, one T cell receptor (beta chain) is given with its context. Antigen unknown. The sample's time point: week 47, end of study. The investigators gave 300 ug of mutant IDH1 20-mer peptide in each vaccine dose, together with topical imiquimod. This entry is derived from a study of a mutant IDH1 vaccine in newly diagnosed glioma. Study background: V12 fell at week 35 and V13, the study end, at week 47.

Generated by immunoSEQ multiplex PCR, the TCRdb table keeps only in-frame clones and is missing some. In the table there are approximately 56,000 clones, about 61% of which are singletons. The study, taken as a whole, reports: Across multiple MHC alleles, 93.3% of patients had vaccine-induced responses.

The CDR3 is made up of 15 amino acids. The junction had 8 bases not matched to a gene; V was cut back by 5 bases and J by 4 bases. The germline V gene encodes CDR1 MNHEY and CDR2 SVGAGI. The V gene is TRBV6-5, the J gene TRBJ2-3, with TRBD2 matching 8 bases. The sequencing used peripheral blood mononuclear cells (PBMCs), collected from a glioma patient whose treatment included an IDH1 peptide vaccine. This clonotype originated in a middle-aged man with glioma. Some clones in this sample may be carry-over from other donors' samples. CDR3 in amino acids: CASSTGYGRADTQYF. In nucleotides, the CDR3 is TGTGCCAGCAGTACGGGGTACGGGAGGGCAGATACGCAGTATTTT.